Below, one T cell receptor beta chain is given with its context. This clone was detected only once. It lacks a known antigen. No base qualities exist here, and no much larger clone lies one base off it. The immunoSEQ Assay, a bias-controlled multiplex PCR, was used to amplify TCRbeta CDR3 regions from genomic DNA. As for the original processing: Nucleated cell counts per sample were estimated from amplification of reference gene primers within the assay. Sequence reads were collapsed and filtered to measure the absolute abundance of every unique TCRbeta CDR3 rearrangement. For each sample, productive Simpson clonality was calculated as the square root of Simpson's diversity index across productive rearrangements. In its TCRdb copy, this immuneACCESS table keeps in-frame sequences only and misses some clones. Where compared with another copy, unresolved V genes explain less than half of these, and the others have no known cause. The D gene and trimming were derived from the DNA, and the V and J assignments and clone size from that table. This sample gives 400,000 to 450,000 clones in total; around 91% of them show up just once. The ten largest clones take up roughly 0.66% of the sample.

This entry comes from a study of blood T cell repertoires in COVID-19 (TCRdb year 2020). Broadly, across the study: Samples covering the acute and convalescent phases of COVID-19 were provided by collaborators in the United States, Italy and Spain. The material from the prospective study consisted of cDNA or gDNA derived from T cells, B-cell-depleted T cells, or PBMCs. The dataset comprised deeply sampled blood TCRbeta repertoires from subjects exposed to, actively infected with, or recovered from COVID-19. A freely available public database, intended as a resource for researchers studying the immune response to SARS-CoV-2, is where the repertoires were released. Samples were obtained from the ongoing ImmuneRACE study (first 160 participants) and from about 1,300 subjects provided by 6 global collaborators. Sample metadata almost always included a de-identified subject ID, COVID-19 status, age in years and sex. Where HLA class I and class II types were available, the types were taken from metadata supplied by the sample provider, not from assay-based typing. Paper-wide results and their limitations: The amount of clinical and demographic metadata varied by source and participant and was provided uncurated.

In the prospective study, participants were roughly 18 to 100 years old, resided in around 25 geographic areas of the United States, and were enrolled through a virtual design. Cohort assignment in the prospective study relied on participant-reported clinical history from a screening survey and a study questionnaire. Recovered participants in ImmuneRACE Cohort 3 were defined by two consecutive negative NP/OP PCR tests, clearance by a healthcare professional, or resolution of symptoms. Each participant in the prospective study had whole blood, serum and a nasopharyngeal or oropharyngeal swab collected by mobile phlebotomists. Over a roughly 2-month period, participants in the prospective study had the option of providing additional blood draws and questionnaires. Before DNA extraction, prospective study blood samples were shipped either frozen or at room temperature. The source material was PBMCs or T cells enriched from blood (not recorded which). The sequence was collected from a man aged 18 to 29 who had recovered from COVID-19.

The CDR3 sequence is CASTPAGGRPYEQYF. The sequence in DNA is TGTGCCAGTACCCCAGCGGGAGGCCGTCCCTACGAGCAGTACTTC. The chain joins TRBV19 to TRBJ2-7; 9 central nucleotides agree with TRBD2. V is pruned by 7 bases and J by 2 bases, leaving 9 bases of the junction without a gene match. Reading the germline V gene (reference sequence) gives CDR1 LNHDA and CDR2 SQIVND. Spanning cysteine to phenylalanine, the CDR3 consists of 15 amino acids. The entry retains the CDR3 DNA only, 45 bases that are in frame from base 1.